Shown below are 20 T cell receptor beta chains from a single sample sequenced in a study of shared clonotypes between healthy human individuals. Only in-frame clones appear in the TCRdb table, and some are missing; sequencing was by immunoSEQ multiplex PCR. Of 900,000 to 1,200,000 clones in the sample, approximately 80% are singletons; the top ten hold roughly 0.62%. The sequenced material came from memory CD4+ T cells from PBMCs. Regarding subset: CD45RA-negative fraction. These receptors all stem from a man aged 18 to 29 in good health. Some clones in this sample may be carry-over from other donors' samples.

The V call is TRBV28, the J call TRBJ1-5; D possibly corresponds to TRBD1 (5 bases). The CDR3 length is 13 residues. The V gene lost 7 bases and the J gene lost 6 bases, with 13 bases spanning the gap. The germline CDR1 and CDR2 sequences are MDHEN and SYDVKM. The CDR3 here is CASIFTGGQPQHF. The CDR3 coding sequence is TGTGCCAGCATCTTCACTGGGGGTCAGCCCCAGCATTTT.

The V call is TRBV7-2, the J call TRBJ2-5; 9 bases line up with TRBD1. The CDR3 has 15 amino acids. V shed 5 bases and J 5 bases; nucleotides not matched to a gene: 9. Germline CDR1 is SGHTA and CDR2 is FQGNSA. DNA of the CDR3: TGTGCCAGCAGCGGGGGACAGGGACCTTTTGAGACCCAGTACTTC. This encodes CASSGGQGPFETQYF.

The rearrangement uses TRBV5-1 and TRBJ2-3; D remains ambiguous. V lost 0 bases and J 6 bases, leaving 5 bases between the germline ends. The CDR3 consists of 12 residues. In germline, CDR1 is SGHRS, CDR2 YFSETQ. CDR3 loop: CASSLDGDTQYF. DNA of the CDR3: TGCGCCAGCAGCTTGGACGGGGATACGCAGTATTTT.

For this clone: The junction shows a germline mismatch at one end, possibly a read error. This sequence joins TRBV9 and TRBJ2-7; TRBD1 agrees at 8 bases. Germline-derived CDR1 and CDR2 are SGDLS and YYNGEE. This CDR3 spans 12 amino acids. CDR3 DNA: TGTGCCAGCAGCTCACTGACAGGGGTTTTGGACTTC. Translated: CASSSLTGVLDF.

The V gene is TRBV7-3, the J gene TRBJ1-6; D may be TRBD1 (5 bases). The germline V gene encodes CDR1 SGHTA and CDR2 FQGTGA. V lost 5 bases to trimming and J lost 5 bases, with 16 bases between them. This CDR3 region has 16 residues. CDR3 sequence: CASSRGPRENNSPLHF. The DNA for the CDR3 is TGTGCCAGCAGCAGGGGACCGCGGGAGAATAATTCACCCCTCCACTTT.

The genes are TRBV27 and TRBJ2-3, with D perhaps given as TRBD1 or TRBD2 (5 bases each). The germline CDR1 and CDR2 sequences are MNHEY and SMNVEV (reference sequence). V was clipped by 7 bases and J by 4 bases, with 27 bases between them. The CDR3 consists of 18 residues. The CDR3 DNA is TGTGCCAGCACCCCTCCCGGGGCTTTTCTGCCGAATCCAGATACGCAGTATTTT. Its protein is CASTPPGAFLPNPDTQYF.

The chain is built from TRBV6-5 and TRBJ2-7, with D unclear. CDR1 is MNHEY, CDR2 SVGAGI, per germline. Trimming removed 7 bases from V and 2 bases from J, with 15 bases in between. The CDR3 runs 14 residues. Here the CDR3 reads CASTHGLNTYEQYF. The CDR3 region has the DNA TGTGCCAGCACCCACGGGCTGAACACCTACGAGCAGTACTTC.

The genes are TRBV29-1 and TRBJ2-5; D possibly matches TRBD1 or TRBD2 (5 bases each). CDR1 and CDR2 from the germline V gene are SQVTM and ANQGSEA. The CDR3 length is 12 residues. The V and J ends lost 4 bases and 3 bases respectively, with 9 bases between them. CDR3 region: CSVVGVEETQYF. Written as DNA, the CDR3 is TGCAGCGTTGTGGGGGTAGAAGAGACCCAGTACTTC.

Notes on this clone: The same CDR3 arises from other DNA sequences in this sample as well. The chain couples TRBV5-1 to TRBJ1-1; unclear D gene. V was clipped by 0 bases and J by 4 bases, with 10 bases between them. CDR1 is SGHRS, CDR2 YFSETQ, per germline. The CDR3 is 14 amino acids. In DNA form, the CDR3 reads TGCGCCAGCAGCTTGGCCGGAGGGCCCACTGAAGCTTTCTTT. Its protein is CASSLAGGPTEAFF.

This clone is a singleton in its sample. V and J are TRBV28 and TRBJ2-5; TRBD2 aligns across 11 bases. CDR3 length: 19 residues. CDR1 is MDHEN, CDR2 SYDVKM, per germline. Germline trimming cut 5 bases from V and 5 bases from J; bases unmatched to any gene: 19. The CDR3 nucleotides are TGTGCCAGCAGTCCCCCGGGAAGGTTTAGCGGGAGGGCCATCGAGACCCAGTACTTC. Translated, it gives CASSPPGRFSGRAIETQYF.

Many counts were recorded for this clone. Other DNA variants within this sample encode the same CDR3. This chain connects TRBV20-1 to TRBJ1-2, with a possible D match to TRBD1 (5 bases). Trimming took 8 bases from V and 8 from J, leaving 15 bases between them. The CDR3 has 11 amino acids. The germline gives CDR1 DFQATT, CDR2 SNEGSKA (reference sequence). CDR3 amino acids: CSTRERGGYTF. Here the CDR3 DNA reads TGCAGTACAAGGGAGCGGGGGGGCTACACCTTC.

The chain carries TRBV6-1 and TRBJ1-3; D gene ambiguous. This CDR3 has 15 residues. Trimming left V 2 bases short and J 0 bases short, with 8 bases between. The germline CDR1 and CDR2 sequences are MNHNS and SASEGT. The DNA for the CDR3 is TGTGCCAGCAGTGAATACGGGTTCTCTGGAAACACCATATATTTT. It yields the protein CASSEYGFSGNTIYF.

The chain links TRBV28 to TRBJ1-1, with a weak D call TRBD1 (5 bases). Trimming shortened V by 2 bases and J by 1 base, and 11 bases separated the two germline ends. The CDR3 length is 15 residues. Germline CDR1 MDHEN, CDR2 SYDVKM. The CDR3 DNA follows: TGTGCCAGCAGTTTACCAGGGACGCAGAACACTGAAGCTTTCTTT. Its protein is CASSLPGTQNTEAFF. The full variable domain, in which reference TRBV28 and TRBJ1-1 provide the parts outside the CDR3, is DVKVTQSSRYLVKRTGEKVFLECVQDMDHENMFWYRQDPGLGLRLIYFSYDVKMKEKGDIPEGYSVSREKKERFSLILESASTNQTSMYLCASSLPGTQNTEAFFGQGTRLTVV.

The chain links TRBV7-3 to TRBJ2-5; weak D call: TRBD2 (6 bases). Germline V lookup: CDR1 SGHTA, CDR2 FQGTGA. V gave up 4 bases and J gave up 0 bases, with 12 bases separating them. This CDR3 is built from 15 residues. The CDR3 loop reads CASSSSGLYQETQYF. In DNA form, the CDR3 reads TGTGCCAGCAGCTCCTCGGGACTGTACCAAGAGACCCAGTACTTC. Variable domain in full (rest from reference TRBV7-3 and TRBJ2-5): GAGVSQTPSNKVTEKGKYVELRCDPISGHTALYWYRQSLGQGPEFLIYFQGTGAADDSGLPNDRFFAVRPEGSVSTLKIQRTERGDSAVYLCASSSSGLYQETQYFGPGTRLLVL.

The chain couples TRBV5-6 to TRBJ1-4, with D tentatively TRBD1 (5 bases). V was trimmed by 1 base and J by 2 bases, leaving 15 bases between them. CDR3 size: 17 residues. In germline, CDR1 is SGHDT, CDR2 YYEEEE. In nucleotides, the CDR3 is TGTGCCAGCAGCTTGTGGGGCTTTCTGGGGACTAATGAAAAACTGTTTTTT. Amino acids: CASSLWGFLGTNEKLFF. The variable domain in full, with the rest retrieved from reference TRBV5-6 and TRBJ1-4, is DAGVTQSPTHLIKTRGQQVTLRCSPKSGHDTVSWYQQALGQGPQFIFQYYEEEERQRGNFPDRFSGHQFPNYSSELNVNALLLGDSALYLCASSLWGFLGTNEKLFFGSGTQLSVL.

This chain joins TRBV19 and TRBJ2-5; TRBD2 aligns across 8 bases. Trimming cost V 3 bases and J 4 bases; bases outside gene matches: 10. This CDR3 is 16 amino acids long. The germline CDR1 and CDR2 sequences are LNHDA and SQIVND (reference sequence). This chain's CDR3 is CASSIREPGLGETQYF. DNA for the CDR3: TGTGCCAGTAGTATTAGAGAGCCGGGACTAGGAGAGACCCAGTACTTC.

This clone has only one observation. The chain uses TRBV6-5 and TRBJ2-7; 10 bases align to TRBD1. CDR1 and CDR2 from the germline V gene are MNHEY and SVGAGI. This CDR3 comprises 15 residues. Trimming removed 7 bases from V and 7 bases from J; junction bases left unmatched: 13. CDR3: CASTSLGTGDKEQYF. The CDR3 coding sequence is TGTGCCAGCACCTCCTTGGGGACAGGGGATAAGGAGCAGTACTTC.

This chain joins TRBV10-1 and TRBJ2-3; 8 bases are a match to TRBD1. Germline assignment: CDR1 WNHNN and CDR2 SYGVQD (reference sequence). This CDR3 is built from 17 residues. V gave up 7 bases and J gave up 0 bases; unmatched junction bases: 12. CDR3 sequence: CASMRSGWTGSTDTQYF. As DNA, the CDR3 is TGCGCCAGCATGAGGTCGGGATGGACAGGGAGCACAGATACGCAGTATTTT.

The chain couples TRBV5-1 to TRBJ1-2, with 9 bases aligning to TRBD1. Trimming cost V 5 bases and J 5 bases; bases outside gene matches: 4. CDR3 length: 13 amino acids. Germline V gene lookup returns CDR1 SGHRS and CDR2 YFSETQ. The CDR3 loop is CASRPGTGYGYTF. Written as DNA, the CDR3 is TGCGCCAGCAGACCCGGGACAGGGTATGGCTACACCTTC.

Here the CDR3 DNA reads TGTGCCAGCAGCCCCGCCGGGACAGGGCCCACCGGCTACACCTTC. It yields the protein CASSPAGTGPTGYTF. The chain couples TRBV6-1 to TRBJ1-2, with 9 bases lining up with TRBD1. This CDR3 is built from 15 residues. In germline, CDR1 is MNHNS, CDR2 SASEGT. The ends lost 6 bases at V and 8 bases at J; junction bases unmatched: 13.